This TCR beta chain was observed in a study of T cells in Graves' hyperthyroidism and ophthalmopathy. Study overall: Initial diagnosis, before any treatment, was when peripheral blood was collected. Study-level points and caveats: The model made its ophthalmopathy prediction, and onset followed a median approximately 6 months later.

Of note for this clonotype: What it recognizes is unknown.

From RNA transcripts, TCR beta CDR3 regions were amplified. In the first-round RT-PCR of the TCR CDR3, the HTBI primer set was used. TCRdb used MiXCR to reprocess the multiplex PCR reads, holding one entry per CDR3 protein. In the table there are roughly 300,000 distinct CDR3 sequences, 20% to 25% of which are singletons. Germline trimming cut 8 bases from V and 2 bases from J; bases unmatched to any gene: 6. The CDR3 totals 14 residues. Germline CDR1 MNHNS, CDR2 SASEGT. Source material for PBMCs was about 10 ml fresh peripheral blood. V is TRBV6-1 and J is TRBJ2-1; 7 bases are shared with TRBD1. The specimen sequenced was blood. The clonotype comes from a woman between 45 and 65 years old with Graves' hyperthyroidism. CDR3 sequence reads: CASRLDRAYNEQFF. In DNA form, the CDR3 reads TGTGCCAGCCGCCTTGACAGGGCCTACAATGAGCAGTTCTTC.